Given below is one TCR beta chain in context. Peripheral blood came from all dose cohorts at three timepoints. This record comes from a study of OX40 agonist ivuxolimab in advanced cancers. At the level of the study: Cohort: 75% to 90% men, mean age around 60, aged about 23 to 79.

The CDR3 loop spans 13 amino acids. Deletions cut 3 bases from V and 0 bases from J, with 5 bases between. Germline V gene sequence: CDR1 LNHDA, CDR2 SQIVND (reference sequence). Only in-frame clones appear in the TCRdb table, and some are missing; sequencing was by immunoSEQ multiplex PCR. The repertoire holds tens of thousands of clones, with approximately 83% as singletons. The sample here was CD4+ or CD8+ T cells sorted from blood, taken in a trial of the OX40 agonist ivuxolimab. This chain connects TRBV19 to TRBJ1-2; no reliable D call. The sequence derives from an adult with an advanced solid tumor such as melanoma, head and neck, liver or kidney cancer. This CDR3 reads CASSMGPNYGYTF. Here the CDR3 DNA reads TGTGCCAGTAGTATGGGTCCTAACTATGGCTACACCTTC.